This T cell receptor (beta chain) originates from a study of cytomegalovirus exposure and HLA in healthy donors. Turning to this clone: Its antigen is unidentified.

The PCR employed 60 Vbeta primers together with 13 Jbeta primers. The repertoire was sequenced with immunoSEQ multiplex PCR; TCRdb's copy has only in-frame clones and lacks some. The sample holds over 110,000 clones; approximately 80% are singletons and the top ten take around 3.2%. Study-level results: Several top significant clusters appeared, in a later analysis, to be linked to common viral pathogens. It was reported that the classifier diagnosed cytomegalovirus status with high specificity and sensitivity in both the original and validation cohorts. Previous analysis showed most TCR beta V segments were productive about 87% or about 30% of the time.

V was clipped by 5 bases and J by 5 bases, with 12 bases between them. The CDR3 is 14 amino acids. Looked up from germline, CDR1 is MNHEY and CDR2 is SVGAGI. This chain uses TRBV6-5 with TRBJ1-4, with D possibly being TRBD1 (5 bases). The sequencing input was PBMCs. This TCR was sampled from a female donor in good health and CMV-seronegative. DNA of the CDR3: TGTGCCAGCAGTCCCAGACAGCCAAATGAAAAACTGTTTTTT. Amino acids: CASSPRQPNEKLFF.